This TCR beta chain was captured by sequencing in a study of T cell responses to AZD1222 COVID-19 vaccine (dated by TCRdb to 2020 to 2022). Background for the entire study: A total of just over 230 trial participants underwent TCR sequencing, of whom 200 to 220 had received two doses of AZD1222 and approximately 26 had received two doses of the MenACWY control vaccine. Trial participants were enrolled by age into 18-55, 56-69 and 70-plus year subgroups, with about 150, 28 and 57 TCR-sequenced participants respectively. Summary of the overall study and its limitations: No day 14 peak-response samples were available, so repertoires were characterized only after the peak T cell response. Only five to seven AZD1222 recipients were SARS-CoV-2 seropositive at baseline, limiting conclusions about previously exposed vaccinees. Vaccine-associated CD4 TCRs spanned the whole spike protein, with dominant responses in regions 160-218 and 743-854. Most participants were white British and females outnumbered males, and the authors suggested that clonal diversity may have been underestimated. The 56-69-year group was small, and its depth increase did not reach significance, likely because of low power. Nearly half of unique spike-specific TCRs reportedly recognized epitopes outside regions mutated in the B.1.351 and B.1.1.7 variants. After two AZD1222 doses, both the breadth and the depth of spike-specific TCRs were significantly higher than at day 0 and than in MenACWY recipients.

Spanning cysteine to phenylalanine, the CDR3 consists of 13 amino acids. The kept DNA is CDR3 alone, 39 bases in frame from the first base. For CDR1 and CDR2, the germline V gene lists SGHTA and FQGNSA. Cut back by 2 bases and 4 bases, the V and J ends lie 7 bases apart. The time point tag for this specimen amounts to: baseline before first vaccination. Vaccinee samples were obtained from the UK trials COV001 and COV002, which included a single-blind randomized controlled phase 2/3 trial of AZD1222 (ChAdOx1 nCoV-19) in healthy adults. For TCRbeta chain sequencing, PBMC samples from trial participants were taken at day 0 and at day 28 after the second dose. Comments on this clone: There is no known antigen for this receptor.

The CDR3 regions of human TCRbeta chains were subjected to immunosequencing. In the paper's pipeline: TCRs in the repertoires were compared against a reference library of SARS-CoV-2-specific TCRs that had been generated with the MIRA antigen-specificity platform. Breadth was defined as the fraction of unique TCRs that were SARS-CoV-2-associated. Depth was defined as the fraction of total T cells that were SARS-CoV-2-associated. Using the MIRA data, every spike-specific TCR was mapped to the spike region that the TCR reacted to and assigned to either a CD4 or a CD8 class. Log10-transformed breadth and depth values were compared by one-way ANOVA with Sidak's multiple comparisons tests. What TCRdb holds here is the immuneACCESS table cut down to in-frame rearrangements. Part of the clones is not present; checked against another copy, under half of the missing clones reflect an unresolved V gene, and the others are unexplained. V, J and clone size were drawn from that table, and D and trimming were deduced from the DNA. The sample's clone listing holds over 120,000 clones. Of the sample, about 2.2% is held by the ten largest clones.

The sample was peripheral blood. This receptor chain uses TRBV7-2 and TRBJ2-3, with the D gene too uncertain to name. This sequence was found in an adult in good health. The DNA reads TGTGCCAGCAGCTTAAGGGCATCAGATACGCAGTATTTT. Translated, this gives CASSLRASDTQYF.